The 7 T cell receptor beta chains below all came from one sample that was sequenced in a study of PD-L1 blockade in urothelial cancer. The table came from immunoSEQ multiplex PCR; TCRdb's copy has only in-frame clones and leaves some out. The data contain about 26,000 clones, approximately 86% of them singletons. This specimen was PBMCs, taken around atezolizumab (anti-PD-L1) treatment. The receptors were sampled from a man in his sixties with urothelial cancer.

The chain recombines TRBV5-1 with TRBJ2-2; the D gene is possibly TRBD2 (6 bases). V shed 2 bases and J shed 5 bases, with 13 bases lying between them. Germline V gene lookup returns CDR1 SGHRS and CDR2 YFSETQ. CDR3 length: 15 amino acids. The CDR3 bases are TGCGCCAGCAGCTTTATGCGGGGAGGAACCGGGGAGCTGTTTTTT. Protein product: CASSFMRGGTGELFF.

The gene calls are TRBV2 and TRBJ2-3; 13 nucleotides line up with TRBD2. Germline V gene lookup returns CDR1 SNHLY and CDR2 FYNNEI. V lost 1 base to trimming and J lost 4 bases; unmatched junction nucleotides: 2. The CDR3 is 16 residues long. The CDR3 reads CASSEGLAGGADTQYF. CDR3 in DNA: TGTGCCAGCAGTGAAGGACTAGCGGGAGGCGCAGATACGCAGTATTTT.

V usage is TRBV27 and J usage is TRBJ2-2; D not resolved. CDR3 length: 13 amino acids. The germline V and J ends were trimmed by 7 bases and 16 bases, with 22 bases remaining between them. CDR1 is MNHEY, CDR2 SMNVEV, per germline (reference sequence). CDR3 in DNA: TGTGCCAGCATTCACATTGTTAAACCCCTGGCGTTTTTT. Amino acid sequence: CASIHIVKPLAFF.

The V and J genes are TRBV5-1 and TRBJ2-5, with D tentatively TRBD1 (5 bases). V was shortened by 0 bases and J by 7 bases, with 7 bases between the two germline ends. The length of the CDR3 is 12 residues. In germline, CDR1 is SGHRS, CDR2 YFSETQ. The chain's CDR3 is CASSLAQGTQYF. For the CDR3, the DNA is TGCGCCAGCAGCTTGGCTCAGGGGACCCAGTACTTC.

This chain links TRBV6-1 with TRBJ1-1; the match to TRBD1 covers 7 bases. The CDR3 is made up of 14 amino acids. The junction had 8 bases not matched to a gene; V was cut back by 4 bases and J by 6 bases. The germline V gene has CDR1 MNHNS and CDR2 SASEGT. Here the CDR3 reads CASSVQGGRAEAFF. The DNA for the CDR3 is TGTGCCAGCAGTGTCCAGGGGGGAAGGGCTGAAGCTTTCTTT.

This chain joins TRBV6-5 and TRBJ1-3, with TRBD1 as a possible D gene (5 bases). The CDR3 is 14 residues long. Germline CDR1 and CDR2: MNHEY and SVGAGI. Trimming pared 3 bases from V and 2 bases from J, leaving 8 bases between. CDR3 loop: CASSYGATGNTIYF. For the CDR3, the DNA is TGTGCCAGCAGTTATGGGGCGACTGGAAACACCATATATTTT.

J is TRBJ2-7 and V is TRBV6-1; D may be TRBD1 (5 bases). The CDR3 contains 13 residues. V was cut by 4 bases and J by 5 bases, with 12 bases left in between. The germline gives CDR1 MNHNS, CDR2 SASEGT. CDR3: CASSGPGLNEQYF. CDR3 DNA sequence: TGTGCCAGCAGTGGGCCAGGGCTCAACGAGCAGTACTTC.